Listed below are T cell receptor beta chains from one sample, sequenced in a study of blood T cell repertoires in COVID-19. Assay used: immunoSEQ multiplex PCR; TCRdb lists only in-frame clones, some missing. The table includes a few hundred thousand clones, around 83% detected once. Material for sequencing was peripheral blood. All receptors come from a man aged 50 to 59 with active or convalescent COVID-19. Each CDR3 is given with its conserved first and last residue. D genes are given only for firm matches. Not every row has a clone size; where given, it reads once, few, many or a size class.

clone_size | j_call | v_call | d_call | cdr3_nt | cdr3_aa
NA | TRBJ1-1 | TRBV2 | NA | TGTGCCAGCAGTGAATCCGGGACACGCACTGAAGCTTTCTTT | CASSESGTRTEAFF
NA | TRBJ1-4 | TRBV4-1 | TRBD1 | TGCGCCAGCAGCCGCCTGACAGGGTATAATGAAAAACTGTTTTTT | CASSRLTGYNEKLFF
NA | TRBJ1-5 | TRBV28 | NA | TGTGCCAGCAGGGACACAAATCAGCCCCAGCATTTT | CASRDTNQPQHF
NA | TRBJ1-2 | TRBV4-1 | TRBD1 | TGCGCCAGCAGCCAATACCCGGCCGGGACAGGGATTTTCTATGGCTACACCTTC | CASSQYPAGTGIFYGYTF
NA | TRBJ1-3 | TRBV4-1 | TRBD1 | TGCGCCAGCAGCCAAGAACAGGGGGCGGTGTATAACACCATATATTTT | CASSQEQGAVYNTIYF
NA | TRBJ1-2 | TRBV15 | NA | TGTGCCACCAGCAGAGTTTACAGGGATGGGGGCTACACCTTC | CATSRVYRDGGYTF
NA | TRBJ2-1 | TRBV5-1 | TRBD1 | TGCGCCAGCAGCTCAGACAGGGCCCATGAGCAGTTCTTC | CASSSDRAHEQFF
NA | TRBJ1-6 | TRBV7-9 | NA | TGTGCCAGCCAAATGAGCTCCTATAATTCACCCCTCCACTTT | CASQMSSYNSPLHF
NA | TRBJ1-1 | TRBV5-1 | NA | TGCGCCAGCACTGGACAGAACACTGAAGCTTTCTTT | CASTGQNTEAFF
few | TRBJ2-1 | TRBV20-1 | TRBD2 | TGCAGTGCTAGTAACCCGGGACTAGCGATGAATGAGCAGTTCTTC | CSASNPGLAMNEQFF
few | TRBJ1-3 | TRBV21-1 | NA | TGTGCCAGCAGCGAAGCGACAGGGGGAATTGGAAACACCATATATTTT | CASSEATGGIGNTIYF
NA | TRBJ2-2 | TRBV5-4 | NA | TGTGCCAGCACCACCCTTTTGGAGAGCCGGGAGCTGTTTTTT | CASTTLLESRELFF
few | TRBJ1-2 | TRBV10-3 | NA | TGTGCCATCAGTAACCCCCCGGGGGAGGCCACGCACGGCTACACCTTC | CAISNPPGEATHGYTF
NA | TRBJ2-1 | TRBV6-5 | TRBD2 | TGTGCCAGCACCCCGGGGGGCTACAATGAGCAGTTCTTC | CASTPGGYNEQFF
NA | TRBJ2-5 | TRBV5-1 | NA | TGCGCCAGCAGCTTGGAGGGGGTAGAGACCCAGTACTTC | CASSLEGVETQYF
NA | TRBJ1-1 | TRBV10-1 | NA | TGCGCCAGCAGCGGGGGGAATGTGAACACTGAAGCTTTCTTT | CASSGGNVNTEAFF
NA | TRBJ2-5 | TRBV5-1 | TRBD1 | TGCGCCAGCAGCTTGGGTCCTGACAGGGGCGGGCAGGAGACCCAGTACTTC | CASSLGPDRGGQETQYF
once | TRBJ2-1 | TRBV9 | NA | TGTGCCAGCAGCGTTTCGGGTGTGTCGACCTACAATGAGCAGTTCTTC | CASSVSGVSTYNEQFF
NA | TRBJ1-5 | TRBV29-1 | NA | TGCAGCGTAATCCTGACAGGCGAACTGAATCAGCCCCAGCATTTT | CSVILTGELNQPQHF
NA | TRBJ2-5 | TRBV6-5 | TRBD2 | TGTGCCGCCCGGCGGACTAGCGGGCCTCAAGAGACCCAGTACTTC | CAARRTSGPQETQYF
once | TRBJ2-3 | TRBV11-3 | TRBD1 | TGTGCCAGCAGCTCGCAGGGGGCCCTCACAGATACGCAGTATTTT | CASSSQGALTDTQYF
NA | TRBJ1-2 | TRBV9 | TRBD1 | TGTGCCAGCAGCGCGGGGGACAGTAACTATGGCTACACCTTC | CASSAGDSNYGYTF
NA | TRBJ2-3 | TRBV7-2 | TRBD1 | TGTGCCAGCAGCTTAATGGGACAGGGGGTTGATACGCAGTATTTT | CASSLMGQGVDTQYF
NA | TRBJ1-4 | TRBV5-1 | NA | TGCGCCAGCAGCTTCTCCAGGGCCTCGTATGAAAAACTGTTTTTT | CASSFSRASYEKLFF
NA | TRBJ2-5 | TRBV4-1 | TRBD2 | TGCGCCAGCAGCCCCGGGCTAGCGGGGGGGCACGAGACCCAGTACTTC | CASSPGLAGGHETQYF
NA | TRBJ2-1 | TRBV9 | NA | TGTGCCAGCAGCGTAGGTTCGGGAGAGTACAATGAGCAGTTCTTC | CASSVGSGEYNEQFF
NA | TRBJ1-2 | TRBV7-2 | NA | TGTGCCAGCAGCTTCGAAAGGGGTTCTGGCTACACCTTC | CASSFERGSGYTF
NA | TRBJ1-1 | TRBV2 | TRBD1 | TGTGCCAGCAGGACAGGACAGGGCAGCACTGAAGCTTTCTTT | CASRTGQGSTEAFF
NA | TRBJ2-7 | TRBV29-1 | TRBD1 | TGCAGCGGGGGGACAGATCTTTACGAGCAGTACTTC | CSGGTDLYEQYF
NA | TRBJ2-7 | TRBV18 | TRBD1 | TGTGCCAGCTCACCATATCGGGACAGGACCTACGAGCAGTACTTC | CASSPYRDRTYEQYF
NA | TRBJ1-3 | TRBV5-6 | TRBD1 | TGTGCCAGCAGCCCGGGACAGGGGTGGAGTGGAAACACCATATATTTT | CASSPGQGWSGNTIYF
NA | TRBJ1-6 | TRBV11-2 | TRBD1 | TGTGCCAGCAGCTTAGTTAGGGGGCAGGGTTCACCCCTCCACTTT | CASSLVRGQGSPLHF
NA | TRBJ1-1 | TRBV15 | NA | TGTGCCACCAGCAGAGAAGTAACAGGGACGACTGAAGCTTTCTTT | CATSREVTGTTEAFF
once | TRBJ2-1 | TRBV9 | TRBD1 | TGTGCCAGCAGCGTAGCAGGGGGCTCCTACAATGAGCAGTTCTTC | CASSVAGGSYNEQFF
NA | TRBJ2-3 | TRBV5-1 | TRBD2 | TGCGCCAGCAGTCCGGGACTAACTACTACAGATACGCAGTATTTT | CASSPGLTTTDTQYF
once | TRBJ1-1 | TRBV5-4 | TRBD1 | TGTGCCAGCAGCATAGGACAGGGTAGAACTGAAGCTTTCTTT | CASSIGQGRTEAFF
NA | TRBJ2-3 | TRBV5-1 | TRBD2 | TGCGCCAGCAGCTTAAGTGCTCTAGCGGGGGGATTCACAGATACGCAGTATTTT | CASSLSALAGGFTDTQYF
NA | TRBJ1-4 | TRBV28 | TRBD1 | TGTGCCAGCGGTCTAACAGGGGGCACTAATGAAAAACTGTTTTTT | CASGLTGGTNEKLFF
once | TRBJ1-6 | TRBV28 | TRBD1 | TGTGCCAGCACCCGCGAGGGACAGGGCTATTCACCCCTCCACTTT | CASTREGQGYSPLHF
NA | TRBJ2-1 | TRBV7-2 | TRBD1 | TGTGCCAGCAGCGGACAGGGGGCCGATGAGCAGTTCTTC | CASSGQGADEQFF
NA | TRBJ2-5 | TRBV2 | TRBD2 | TGTGCCAGCAGTATTGGGACTAGCGGGAAAGAGACCCAGTACTTC | CASSIGTSGKETQYF
NA | TRBJ1-1 | TRBV7-9 | TRBD1 | TGTGCCAGCAGTTTCACAGGGGCTAACACTGAAGCTTTCTTT | CASSFTGANTEAFF